Below, 28 T cell receptor beta chains from the same sample are listed, as sequenced in a study of cytomegalovirus exposure and HLA in healthy donors. This PCR relied on a set of 60 Vbeta primers and 13 Jbeta primers. TCRdb keeps only in-frame clones here, not all; method: immunoSEQ multiplex PCR. The sample records just under 95,000 clones, 81% being singletons. The specimen was PBMCs. These receptors all stem from a girl aged 2-9 years in good health and CMV-seropositive.

The CDR3 sequence: CASSNEGDRGSYEQYF. CDR3 nucleotides: TGTGCCAGCAGCAATGAAGGGGACAGGGGTTCCTACGAGCAGTACTTC. The rearrangement uses TRBV13 and TRBJ2-7; 10 bases map to TRBD1. CDR3 length: 16 residues. Germline V gives CDR1 PRHDT, CDR2 FYEKMQ (reference sequence). J gave up 1 base and V 5 bases, and 8 bases lay outside the gene matches.

This chain connects TRBV7-9 to TRBJ2-6, with TRBD1 matching 9 bases. Germline CDR1 is SEHNR and CDR2 is FQNEAQ (reference sequence). The CDR3 contains 19 residues. Trimming cost V 6 bases and J 0 bases; bases outside gene matches: 12. CDR3 loop: CASRPQGAQLLSGANVLTF. The CDR3 bases are TGTGCCAGCAGGCCACAGGGGGCCCAACTCCTCTCTGGGGCCAACGTCCTGACTTTC.

This chain connects TRBV4-3 to TRBJ1-2; 9 bases are shared with TRBD1. Germline loops: CDR1 LGHNA, CDR2 YSLEER. V lost 4 bases, J lost 7 bases, and 16 bases stayed unmatched. The length of the CDR3 is 17 residues. CDR3 loop: CASSPQIGQGSSSGYTF. In nucleotides, the CDR3 is TGCGCCAGCAGCCCACAAATTGGACAGGGGTCCTCGAGTGGCTACACCTTC.

The rearrangement uses TRBV5-1 and TRBJ1-1; tentatively, D is TRBD1 (6 bases). V lost 4 bases, J lost 1 base, and 17 bases lay in between. Germline V gene data show CDR1 as SGHRS and CDR2 as YFSETQ. The CDR3 has 16 residues. The CDR3 protein is CASSHPNRDPNTEAFF. CDR3 sequence (DNA): TGCGCCAGCAGCCATCCCAACAGGGACCCGAACACTGAAGCTTTCTTT.

J is TRBJ2-7 and V is TRBV2, with D tentatively TRBD1 (6 bases). CDR3 size: 13 residues. The V end was cut by 7 bases, the J end by 0 bases, with 10 bases between. Germline values: CDR1 SNHLY, CDR2 FYNNEI. CDR3 sequence: CASIRDTSYEQYF. CDR3 DNA: TGTGCCAGCATCAGGGACACCTCCTACGAGCAGTACTTC.

This clone showed up just once. This sequence joins TRBV6-5 and TRBJ2-7; D possibly corresponds to TRBD2 (6 bases). The CDR3 length is 16 residues. V was trimmed by 0 bases and J by 5 bases, leaving 17 bases between them. Germline CDR1 and CDR2: MNHEY and SVGAGI. CDR3 protein: CASSYSSGLILNEQYF. For the CDR3, the DNA is TGTGCCAGCAGTTACTCCAGCGGGTTAATCCTGAACGAGCAGTACTTC.

This clone was observed a single time. For the CDR3, the DNA is TGTGCCAGTAGTCACCCACCGGGATCAGGGGAGCTGTTTTTT. Translating gives CASSHPPGSGELFF. The chain carries TRBV19 and TRBJ2-2; a possible D gene is TRBD2 (5 bases). CDR1 is LNHDA, CDR2 SQIVND, per germline (reference sequence). This CDR3 is built from 14 residues. V was clipped by 5 bases and J by 8 bases, with 15 bases between them.

The rearrangement uses TRBV28 and TRBJ2-1; 10 nucleotides match TRBD1. The germline V gene has CDR1 MDHEN and CDR2 SYDVKM. CDR3 size: 19 residues. V gave up 6 bases and J gave up 3 bases; unmatched junction bases: 17. The CDR3 region has the DNA TGTGCCAGCAGACTCAAGGGCGGTGACAGGGGGCGCCGCTACAATGAGCAGTTCTTC. Protein sequence: CASRLKGGDRGRRYNEQFF.

This sequence joins TRBV30 and TRBJ1-1; TRBD1 matches 7 bases. Germline V gives CDR1 GTSNPN, CDR2 SVGIG (reference sequence). The CDR3 is 14 amino acids. The V segment lost 4 bases and the J segment 1 base; nucleotides outside the gene matches: 6. The CDR3 is CAWTSGTANTEAFF. The CDR3 nucleotides read TGTGCCTGGACGTCCGGGACAGCGAACACTGAAGCTTTCTTT.

The V and J genes are TRBV9 and TRBJ1-5; D gene uncertain. Looked up from germline, CDR1 is SGDLS and CDR2 is YYNGEE. The CDR3 spans 15 residues. V was cut by 1 base and J by 3 bases, with 11 bases left in between. CDR3 protein: CASSVSGQYNQPQHF. The CDR3 coding sequence is TGTGCCAGCAGCGTAAGCGGGCAGTACAATCAGCCCCAGCATTTT.

The chain links TRBV19 to TRBJ2-1; 8 bases match TRBD2. The CDR3 covers 13 residues. V was clipped by 9 bases and J by 6 bases; unmatched bases: 7. Germline CDR1 reads LNHDA; CDR2 reads SQIVND (reference sequence). CDR3 protein: CASGLAMGNEQFF. The CDR3 DNA is TGTGCCAGCGGACTAGCAATGGGCAATGAGCAGTTCTTC.

The chain links TRBV7-2 to TRBJ2-2; a weak D match, TRBD1 (6 bases). Germline V gene lookup returns CDR1 SGHTA and CDR2 FQGNSA. The length of the CDR3 is 15 residues. V was cut by 4 bases and J by 0 bases, with 9 bases left in between. CDR3: CASSWWTANTGELFF. The CDR3 bases are TGTGCCAGCAGCTGGTGGACAGCGAACACCGGGGAGCTGTTTTTT.

This clone has a handful of counts. J is TRBJ2-5 and V is TRBV19; D is possibly TRBD1 (5 bases). Trimming took off 3 bases at V and 5 bases at J, with 13 bases between the two ends. The CDR3 consists of 14 residues. The V gene's germline CDR1 is LNHDA and CDR2 SQIVND (reference sequence). CDR3 in amino acids: CASSIGAGWETQYF. CDR3 coding DNA: TGTGCCAGTAGTATTGGGGCAGGGTGGGAGACCCAGTACTTC.

The J gene is TRBJ1-2, the V gene TRBV27; 7 positions agree with TRBD1. Germline V gene lookup returns CDR1 MNHEY and CDR2 SMNVEV (reference sequence). Trimming at V came to 5 bases and at J to 4 bases, leaving 7 bases not matched to a gene. This CDR3 has 14 amino acids. DNA of the CDR3: TGTGCCAGCAGTCTGACAGGGAAAGGCTATGGCTACACCTTC. This gives the protein CASSLTGKGYGYTF.

The chain joins TRBV5-4 to TRBJ2-1, with D unresolved. The V gene lost 3 bases and the J gene lost 4 bases, with 5 bases spanning the gap. The CDR3 has 12 residues. CDR1 is SGHNT, CDR2 YYREEE, per germline (reference sequence). CDR3 sequence reads: CASSSIYNEQFF. CDR3 sequence (DNA): TGTGCCAGCAGCTCCATTTACAATGAGCAGTTCTTC.

The rearrangement uses TRBV19 and TRBJ1-2; maybe TRBD1 (6 bases). The CDR3 has 13 amino acids. CDR1 is LNHDA and CDR2 is SQIVND in the germline V gene (reference sequence). Trimming removed 3 bases at V and 4 bases at J, with 9 bases between. In nucleotides, the CDR3 is TGTGCCAGTAGTATTACAGGGAGCTATGGCTACACCTTC. Its protein is CASSITGSYGYTF.

V is TRBV29-1 and J is TRBJ2-5; TRBD1 matches 9 bases. V trimming: 3 bases; J trimming: 14 bases; junction bases outside the gene matches: 7. The CDR3 runs to 11 residues. The germline gives CDR1 SQVTM, CDR2 ANQGSEA. The CDR3 spells CSVEGQGGIYF. The CDR3, as DNA: TGCAGCGTTGAGGGACAGGGAGGGATCTACTTC.

V and J are TRBV6-5 and TRBJ2-7; 7 nucleotides line up with TRBD2. Germline trimming cut 2 bases from V and 2 bases from J; bases unmatched to any gene: 9. CDR1 is MNHEY and CDR2 is SVGAGI in the germline V gene. This CDR3 is 16 amino acids long. The CDR3 loop is CASSYSGPAGPYEQYF. CDR3 nucleotide sequence: TGTGCCAGCAGTTACAGCGGTCCAGCGGGACCCTACGAGCAGTACTTC.

V gene TRBV6-6 combines with J gene TRBJ1-1; the D is unclear. Germline V gene lookup returns CDR1 MNHNY and CDR2 SVGAGI (reference sequence). This CDR3 is 11 amino acids long. V lost 8 bases to trimming and J lost 4 bases, with 8 bases between them. In DNA, the CDR3 is TGTGCCAGCCCCCGGGGCACTGAAGCTTTCTTT. Translating gives CASPRGTEAFF.

This clone is a singleton in its sample. The V and J genes are TRBV29-1 and TRBJ2-5, with TRBD2 matching 7 bases. Germline V gives CDR1 SQVTM, CDR2 ANQGSEA. CDR3 size: 13 residues. Trimming took 3 bases from V and 2 from J; bases not matched to a gene: 3. CDR3 sequence: CSVDEGGQETQYF. The CDR3 nucleotides are TGCAGCGTTGACGAGGGAGGGCAAGAGACCCAGTACTTC.

In its sample, this clone was seen a few times. The chain couples TRBV6-1 to TRBJ2-1, with D unclear. Germline V gene lookup returns CDR1 MNHNS and CDR2 SASEGT. The CDR3 has 15 residues. The V gene lost 2 bases and the J gene lost 0 bases, with 8 bases spanning the gap. CDR3 DNA: TGTGCCAGCAGTGAACGCCGTAGCTCCTACAATGAGCAGTTCTTC. It encodes CASSERRSSYNEQFF.

The gene calls are TRBV30 and TRBJ1-1; D ambiguous. V was cut by 1 base and J by 4 bases, with 7 bases left in between. The germline V gene encodes CDR1 GTSNPN and CDR2 SVGIG (reference sequence). CDR3 length: 12 residues. This CDR3 is CAWSERGTEAFF. CDR3 DNA sequence: TGTGCCTGGAGTGAGCGTGGCACTGAAGCTTTCTTT. The full variable domain, rest sourced from reference TRBV30 and TRBJ1-1, is SQTIHQWPATLVQPVGSPLSLECTVEGTSNPNLYWYRQAAGRGLQLLFYSVGIGQISSEVPQNLSASRPQDRQFILSSKKLLLSDSGFYLCAWSERGTEAFFGQGTRLTVV.

V gene TRBV27 combines with J gene TRBJ2-7; 8 positions agree with TRBD2. J lost 9 bases, V lost 4 bases, and 11 bases had no gene match. CDR3 length: 14 residues. CDR1 and CDR2 from the germline V gene are MNHEY and SMNVEV (reference sequence). CDR3 loop: CASSYTGLRGGQYF. CDR3 sequence (DNA): TGTGCCAGCAGTTACACAGGACTCCGGGGGGGGCAGTACTTC.

V usage is TRBV30 and J usage is TRBJ1-3; perhaps TRBD1 as D (5 bases). V gave up 1 base and J gave up 2 bases, with 6 bases separating them. The V gene's germline CDR1 is GTSNPN and CDR2 SVGIG (reference sequence). The CDR3 totals 13 residues. CDR3 sequence (DNA): TGTGCCTGGAGTGCAGGGACTGGAAACACCATATATTTT. Amino acid sequence: CAWSAGTGNTIYF. The full variable domain, completed using reference TRBV30 and TRBJ1-3, is SQTIHQWPATLVQPVGSPLSLECTVEGTSNPNLYWYRQAAGRGLQLLFYSVGIGQISSEVPQNLSASRPQDRQFILSSKKLLLSDSGFYLCAWSAGTGNTIYFGEGSWLTVV.

The chain carries TRBV30 and TRBJ2-5, with D perhaps TRBD1 (6 bases). CDR3 length: 10 residues. V lost 3 bases and J lost 14, with 13 bases in between. Germline V gene lookup returns CDR1 GTSNPN and CDR2 SVGIG (reference sequence). Written as DNA, the CDR3 is TGTGCCTGGAGATCGGCAGGGGTATACTTC. Residues: CAWRSAGVYF.

This chain links TRBV28 with TRBJ2-5; a possible D gene is TRBD1 (8 bases). The CDR3 covers 20 residues. Trimming stripped 2 bases from V and 5 bases from J, with 30 bases between. The germline gives CDR1 MDHEN, CDR2 SYDVKM. The CDR3 coding sequence is TGTGCCAGCAGTTTAGGGGGGGTTTACCTTGGACAGGGCCCTCCGGAGACCCAGTACTTC. This codes for CASSLGGVYLGQGPPETQYF.

The chain is built from TRBV6-5 and TRBJ1-5, with D possibly being TRBD1 (6 bases). The V end was cut by 8 bases, the J end by 1 base, with 12 bases between. The CDR3 extends over 14 amino acids. Germline V lookup: CDR1 MNHEY, CDR2 SVGAGI. The CDR3 protein is CASGGGQSNQPQHF. CDR3 nucleotide sequence: TGTGCCAGCGGGGGGGGGCAAAGCAATCAGCCCCAGCATTTT.

J is TRBJ2-1 and V is TRBV5-6; perhaps TRBD1 as D (6 bases). The germline CDR1 and CDR2 sequences are SGHDT and YYEEEE. V was pared by 0 bases and J by 5 bases, with 6 bases between. This CDR3 comprises 13 residues. CDR3 bases: TGTGCCAGCAGCTTGGGGGGGCACAATGAGCAGTTCTTC. This sequence encodes CASSLGGHNEQFF.